The clone carrying this T cell receptor (beta chain) was seen more than once but under ten times. Its target is unknown. The source of the sample is a study of vaccination effects on CD4 cells after COVID-19. Repertoires were generated with immunoSEQ multiplex PCR, while TCRdb's copy carries only in-frame clones and drops some. The repertoire holds 45,000 or so clones, with just over 70% as singletons. The CDR3 covers 12 residues. Looked up from germline, CDR1 is MNHNS and CDR2 is SASEGT. Deletions cut 1 base from V and 1 base from J, with 1 base between. On approximately day 9 of culture, CD4+ T cells were separated out. Participants completed two doses of the BNT162b2 or mRNA-1273 vaccine.

This TCR derives from a human donor who received a COVID-19 vaccine. The sample here was CD4+ T cells from PBMCs cultured without peptide, taken after COVID-19 vaccination. V usage is TRBV6-1 and J usage is TRBJ1-2; D remains ambiguous. As DNA, the CDR3 is TGTGCCAGCAGTGAAGGTAACTATGGCTACACCTTC. This gives the protein CASSEGNYGYTF.